Sequencing of this TCR beta chain was carried out in a study of blood T cell repertoires in COVID-19. Germline values: CDR1 SEHNR, CDR2 FQNEAQ (reference sequence). Trimming took 2 bases from V and 2 from J, leaving 13 bases between them. This CDR3 has 15 amino acids. Assay used: immunoSEQ multiplex PCR; TCRdb lists only in-frame clones, some missing. The profile shows just over 300,000 clones, 80% to 90% of them singletons. Adults between roughly 18 and 95 years of age took part from under 25 US areas. The receptor's source is a man younger than 40 who had recovered from COVID-19. The chain uses TRBV7-9 and TRBJ2-7, with a possible D match to TRBD1 (5 bases). Material for sequencing was PBMCs or T cells enriched from blood (not recorded which). CDR3 DNA: TGTGCCAGCAGCTTAAAGGGTCCAGGGACCTACGAGCAGTACTTC. Translated, it gives CASSLKGPGTYEQYF.